Described below is a single T cell receptor beta chain sequence and its context. Its antigen remains unknown. Trimming removed 7 bases from V and 1 base from J, with 13 bases in between. This CDR3 has 14 residues. CDR1 is WSHSY and CDR2 is SAAADI in the germline V gene. MiXCR, applied by TCRdb to the multiplex PCR reads, yields one record per CDR3 protein. The table shows under 20,000 distinct CDR3 sequences, with around two fifths occurring only once. The entry originates in a study of breast tumors, draining lymph nodes, adjacent tissues. Study conclusions and caveats: Tumor TCR diversity was below lymph nodes but above nontumor tissue.

The sequence came from a female donor with breast cancer. Some clones in this sample may be carry-over from other donors' samples. Sequenced: breast tumor tissue. The chain couples TRBV10-2 to TRBJ1-1; maybe TRBD1 (6 bases). In nucleotides, the CDR3 is TGCGCCAGCACCAGACAGGATGGGAACACTGAAGCTTTCTTT. Translating gives CASTRQDGNTEAFF.